This T cell receptor (beta chain) is drawn from a study of T cells in Graves' hyperthyroidism and ophthalmopathy. Study context: Peripheral blood was acquired at first diagnosis, ahead of any therapy whatsoever.

This clonotype was counted many times. This CDR3 region has 14 residues. After removal of 5 bases from V and 5 bases from J, the junction contained 6 bases not matched to a gene. Patients between 18 and 65 years old had hyperthyroidism, newly diagnosed and lasting under 2 months. RNA transcripts were the template for amplifying TCR beta CDR3 regions. A first-round RT-PCR of the TCR CDR3 used the HTBI primer set. TCRdb reanalysed the multiplex PCR reads using MiXCR and keeps one entry per CDR3 protein. The sample holds hundreds of thousands of distinct CDR3 sequences; approximately 15% are singletons and the top ten take more than 15%.

This sequence joins TRBV12-3 or TRBV12-4 and TRBJ2-3; the match to TRBD2 covers 8 bases. Sequencing was carried out using blood. This sequence was found in a woman between 18 and 29 years old with Graves' hyperthyroidism. The CDR3 sequence is CASSTAGVEDTQYF. The CDR3 nucleotides read TGTGCCAGCAGTACAGCGGGAGTTGAAGATACGCAGTATTTT.